Described below is a single T cell receptor beta chain sequence and its context. What it binds is not known. About 10^5 TCR templates were assayed per sample. Assay used: immunoSEQ multiplex PCR; TCRdb lists only in-frame clones, some missing. The table has over 100,000 clones, under 95% seen once; the top ten hold approximately 0.75%. CDR1 and CDR2 (germline): SGHRS, YFSETQ. The length of the CDR3 is 17 residues. After removal of 0 bases from V and 3 bases from J, the junction contained 10 bases not matched to a gene. This sample is part of a study of siplizumab effects on memory and regulatory T cells. Points from the study as a whole: A naive or memory phenotype could not be assigned to roughly 80-96% of the proliferating CD4+ or CD8+ clones. Sequences that were alloreactive and traceable to unstimulated CD4+ memory cells were significantly reduced by siplizumab. Naive T cells looked more diverse than memory cells, and they looked like major contributors to the alloresponse.

This TCR came from a human donor in good health. The chain joins TRBV5-1 to TRBJ2-7; the match to TRBD2 covers 9 bases. Material: Tregs sorted from blood. The chain's CDR3 is CASSLVPSGVGSYEQYF. CDR3 DNA: TGCGCCAGCAGCTTGGTCCCTAGCGGGGTAGGGAGCTACGAGCAGTACTTC.